One and the same sample provided the 13 T cell receptor beta chains below, sequenced in a study of cytomegalovirus exposure and HLA in healthy donors. The PCR made use of 60 Vbeta and 13 Jbeta primers. Measured with immunoSEQ multiplex PCR; TCRdb has only the in-frame clones, and not every one. The table has fewer than 90,000 clones, 60% to 70% seen once. Input material: PBMCs. These receptors all stem from a man aged 35 to 55 in good health and CMV-seropositive.

The rearrangement uses TRBV7-2 and TRBJ1-2; weak D call: TRBD1 (6 bases). V gave up 2 bases and J gave up 2 bases, with 9 bases separating them. This CDR3 has 14 residues. The germline V gene has CDR1 SGHTA and CDR2 FQGNSA. The CDR3 sequence is CASSLYQGNYGYTF. The CDR3 DNA sequence: TGTGCCAGCAGCTTATACCAGGGGAACTATGGCTACACCTTC.

The V call is TRBV4-2, the J call TRBJ1-2; tentatively, D is TRBD1 (5 bases). Per germline, CDR1 LGHNA and CDR2 YNFKEQ. The CDR3 contains 14 residues. Trimming left V 0 bases short and J 6 bases short, with 11 bases between. The DNA of the CDR3 is TGTGCCAGCAGCCAAGAAGAGGGGAGGGATGGCTACACCTTC. Protein sequence: CASSQEEGRDGYTF.

The rearrangement links TRBV29-1 to TRBJ2-3; the D gene is possibly TRBD1 (5 bases). There are 13 residues in the CDR3. V was trimmed by 3 bases and J by 0 bases, leaving 7 bases between them. Germline V gene sequence: CDR1 SQVTM, CDR2 ANQGSEA. The CDR3, as DNA: TGCAGCGTTGATGCAGGGAGCACAGATACGCAGTATTTT. This codes for CSVDAGSTDTQYF.

This clone has just a few counts. The genes are TRBV6-6 and TRBJ1-4, with D possibly being TRBD1 (6 bases). V shed 4 bases and J shed 8 bases, with 11 bases lying between them. This CDR3 comprises 13 residues. CDR1 is MNHNY, CDR2 SVGAGI, per germline (reference sequence). This chain's CDR3 is CASSSSGVEKLFF. The CDR3 DNA is TGTGCCAGCAGTTCCTCAGGGGTGGAAAAACTGTTTTTT.

This clone was seen only a few times. The rearrangement uses TRBV4-3 and TRBJ1-4; TRBD1 matches at 8 bases. This CDR3 region has 17 residues. The V segment lost 4 bases and the J segment 2 bases; nucleotides outside the gene matches: 9. Per the germline V gene, CDR1 is LGHNA and CDR2 is YSLEER. CDR3 coding DNA: TGCGCCAGCAGCCCTATGACAGGGGATGGTACTAATGAAAAACTGTTTTTT. This encodes CASSPMTGDGTNEKLFF.

The J gene is TRBJ1-1, the V gene TRBV28; D possibly corresponds to TRBD1 (5 bases). Germline CDR1 and CDR2: MDHEN and SYDVKM. This CDR3 has 13 amino acids. V was cut by 10 bases and J by 0 bases, with 12 bases left in between. The CDR3 nucleotides read TGTGCCACCGCGGGGCAGGTGAACACTGAAGCTTTCTTT. As protein: CATAGQVNTEAFF.

The J gene is TRBJ2-1, the V gene TRBV29-1; 9 bases are shared with TRBD1. Germline CDR1 and CDR2: SQVTM and ANQGSEA. J lost 4 bases, V lost 6 bases, and 16 bases had no gene match. CDR3 length: 17 amino acids. The CDR3 nucleotides are TGCAGCGTCCTGCGTCCCGGGACAGGGAAATCATACAATGAGCAGTTCTTC. This codes for CSVLRPGTGKSYNEQFF.

This clone was seen only once. The rearrangement uses TRBV30 and TRBJ2-1; TRBD2 aligns across 8 bases. The CDR3 loop spans 14 amino acids. The germline V gene encodes CDR1 GTSNPN and CDR2 SVGIG (reference sequence). The CDR3 region is CAWGTGGPVNEQFF. CDR3 DNA: TGTGCGTGGGGGACGGGGGGGCCGGTCAATGAGCAGTTCTTC.

The CDR3, as DNA: TGCGCCAGCAGCTTGGATTCAGGGGGTTACACTGAAGCTTTCTTT. This sequence encodes CASSLDSGGYTEAFF. The gene calls are TRBV5-1 and TRBJ1-1, with TRBD1 identical over 7 bases. The CDR3 sequence is 15 residues long. J was trimmed by 3 bases and V by 0 bases; bases with no gene match: 5. Germline values: CDR1 SGHRS, CDR2 YFSETQ.

This clone showed up just a few times. The chain carries TRBV6-6 and TRBJ2-7; tentatively, D is TRBD1 (6 bases). Deletions cut 0 bases from V and 2 bases from J, with 14 bases between. Germline CDR1 and CDR2: MNHNY and SVGAGI (reference sequence). CDR3 length equals 16 residues. The CDR3: CASSYSSSGQTYEQYF. In DNA, the CDR3 is TGTGCCAGCAGTTACTCGTCTTCCGGACAGACCTACGAGCAGTACTTC.

CDR3 coding DNA: TGTGCCAGCAGTGAATTTGGGACAGCGAACACTGAAGCTTTCTTT. Amino acids: CASSEFGTANTEAFF. The chain uses TRBV2 and TRBJ1-1; TRBD1 aligns across 7 bases. The CDR3 sequence is 15 residues long. CDR1 is SNHLY, CDR2 FYNNEI, per germline. Unmatched junction bases numbered 4, after V lost 2 bases and J lost 1 base.

The chain is built from TRBV2 and TRBJ2-7, with D tentatively TRBD1 (5 bases). V lost 6 bases to trimming and J lost 3 bases, with 9 bases between them. The germline gives CDR1 SNHLY, CDR2 FYNNEI. This CDR3 spans 12 amino acids. The CDR3 reads CASRADSYEQYF. The CDR3 DNA reads TGTGCCAGCAGGGCCGACAGCTACGAGCAGTACTTC.

CDR3 in amino acids: CSVEDGQISYNEQFF. For the CDR3, the DNA is TGCAGCGTTGAAGATGGCCAGATCTCCTACAATGAGCAGTTCTTC. The chain has TRBV29-1 and TRBJ2-1; D gene unclear. Germline CDR1 reads SQVTM; CDR2 reads ANQGSEA. The CDR3 sequence is 15 residues long. Trimming took off 0 bases at V and 0 bases at J, with 9 bases between the two ends.